Each of the 20 T cell receptor beta chains below was sequenced from the same sample in a study of naive and memory T cell subsets. A UMI-containing oligonucleotide was joined by 3' ligation to the TCR cDNA template. The SP2 primer and nested alpha and beta constant region primers amplified ligated cDNA in four rounds. From the 5' RACE reads, TCRdb called clonotypes with MiXCR, one entry per CDR3 protein. Of 50,000 to 60,000 distinct CDR3 sequences in the sample, approximately 8% were seen once. These receptors originate from a female donor in good health.

This clonotype was seen ten or more times. This chain links TRBV20-1 with TRBJ1-5; no reliable D call. Deletions cut 0 bases from V and 3 bases from J, with 12 bases between. The CDR3 covers 15 residues. The V gene's germline CDR1 is DFQATT and CDR2 SNEGSKA (reference sequence). The CDR3 region has the DNA TGCAGTGCTAGAGAAAGACGACGGATCAATCAGCCCCAGCATTTT. It codes for CSARERRRINQPQHF.

This clonotype occurred a few times. The CDR3 nucleotides read TGTGCCAGCAGTACTCTGAACTATGGCTACACCTTC. Encoded protein: CASSTLNYGYTF. This sequence joins TRBV2 and TRBJ1-2; D gene uncertain. V lost 5 bases, J lost 2 bases, and 6 bases lay in between. The germline CDR1 and CDR2 sequences are SNHLY and FYNNEI. The CDR3 length is 12 residues.

Many counts were recorded for this clonotype. The chain links TRBV6-6 to TRBJ1-1, with unresolved D. Per the germline V gene, CDR1 is MNHNY and CDR2 is SVGAGI (reference sequence). Trimming shortened V by 4 bases and J by 1 base, and 10 bases separated the two germline ends. This CDR3 spans 14 amino acids. The CDR3 DNA reads TGTGCCAGCAGTTCCGTTCAGGAGAACACTGAAGCTTTCTTT. It encodes CASSSVQENTEAFF.

In this sample, this clonotype turned up many times. The chain uses TRBV6-1 and TRBJ1-2; 7 bases match TRBD1. The V gene end was trimmed by 3 bases and the J gene end by 2 bases; junction bases not matched to a gene: 3. The CDR3 is 14 amino acids. Germline V lookup: CDR1 MNHNS, CDR2 SASEGT. DNA of the CDR3: TGTGCCAGCAGTGATACAGGGGCCAACTATGGCTACACCTTC. The encoded protein is CASSDTGANYGYTF.

For this clonotype: The junction does not match germline at one end; this may be a read error. The V call is TRBV2, the J call TRBJ1-5, with D perhaps matching TRBD1 (6 bases). Germline V CDR1 and CDR2: SNHLY, FYNNEI. The CDR3 is 14 residues long. CDR3 sequence reads: CASTGGTQNPPQHF. The CDR3 DNA sequence: TGTGCCAGCACTGGAGGGACACAGAATCCGCCCCAGCATTTT.

This chain links TRBV9 with TRBJ2-5, with 13 positions matching TRBD2. The CDR3 consists of 15 residues. V trimming: 4 bases; J trimming: 2 bases; junction bases outside the gene matches: 2. The V gene's germline CDR1 is SGDLS and CDR2 YYNGEE. Here the CDR3 reads CASSRTSGSQETQYF. CDR3 coding DNA: TGTGCCAGCAGCCGGACTAGCGGGAGTCAAGAGACCCAGTACTTC.

This clonotype has just a few counts. The chain has TRBV12-3 or TRBV12-4 and TRBJ2-1, with TRBD2 matching 8 bases. After removal of 5 bases from V and 8 bases from J, the junction contained 8 bases not matched to a gene. The CDR3 extends over 14 amino acids. CDR3 sequence (DNA): TGTGCCAGCAGTAGGCGGGAGGTGGATGATGAGCAGTTCTTC. Protein sequence: CASSRREVDDEQFF.

J is TRBJ1-4 and V is TRBV7-2, with D hard to call. Trimming stripped 1 base from V and 8 bases from J, with 11 bases between. Germline CDR1 and CDR2: SGHTA and FQGNSA. CDR3 length equals 14 residues. DNA for the CDR3: TGTGCCAGCAGCTTAGGGACGGGGAGGGAAAAACTGTTTTTT. It encodes CASSLGTGREKLFF.

This clonotype was detected many times. The chain joins TRBV6-2 or TRBV6-3 to TRBJ2-1; 7 bases match TRBD1. After removal of 7 bases from V and 1 base from J, the junction contained 4 bases not matched to a gene. CDR3 length: 14 amino acids. Per the germline V gene, CDR1 is MNHEY and CDR2 is SVGEGT. The CDR3 here is CASIATGSYNEQFF. In DNA, the CDR3 is TGTGCCAGCATTGCGACAGGGTCCTACAATGAGCAGTTCTTC.

This clonotype was found many times. V usage is TRBV20-1 and J usage is TRBJ2-1; weak D call: TRBD2 (6 bases). Trimming pared 1 base from V and 12 bases from J, leaving 22 bases between. This CDR3 contains 15 residues. Germline V lookup: CDR1 DFQATT, CDR2 SNEGSKA (reference sequence). CDR3 protein: CSARVSGYERALQFF. DNA of the CDR3: TGCAGTGCTAGAGTGTCCGGCTATGAGCGGGCCTTGCAGTTCTTC.

The chain couples TRBV27 to TRBJ2-6; D ambiguous. The CDR3 length is 16 residues. CDR1 and CDR2 (germline): MNHEY, SMNVEV (reference sequence). The V and J ends lost 2 bases and 2 bases respectively, with 10 bases between them. The CDR3 is CASSLSPGAGANVLTF. The CDR3, as DNA: TGTGCCAGCAGTTTAAGCCCCGGCGCTGGGGCCAACGTCCTGACTTTC.

Turning to this clonotype: Being one base from a much bigger clone, this may be a read error. The chain uses TRBV6-2 or TRBV6-3 and TRBJ1-5; 7 nucleotides align to TRBD1. This CDR3 spans 13 amino acids. Per the germline V gene, CDR1 is MNHEY and CDR2 is SVGEGT. CDR3 sequence: CTSRPGQNQPQHF. The CDR3, as DNA: TGTACCAGCAGGCCGGGACAGAATCAGCCCCAGCATTTT.

This clonotype was detected ten times or more. The chain has TRBV21-1 and TRBJ1-5. TRBV21-1 has pseudogene status. The CDR3 runs to 16 residues. CDR3 in DNA: TGTGCCAGCAGCAATGAAGGGGAGGGAAGCAATCAGCCCCAGCATTTT. Translating it yields CASSNEGEGSNQPQHF.

This clonotype was counted at least ten times. This chain joins TRBV6-2 or TRBV6-3 and TRBJ2-5; possible D gene TRBD1, 5 bases. CDR1 is MNHEY, CDR2 SVGEGT, per germline. The CDR3 has 12 amino acids. V shed 8 bases and J shed 2 bases, with 9 bases lying between them. The CDR3 protein is CASGQGQETQYF. The CDR3 DNA sequence: TGTGCCAGCGGGCAGGGACAAGAGACCCAGTACTTC.

J is TRBJ2-4 and V is TRBV6-2 or TRBV6-3; perhaps TRBD1 as D (5 bases). Trimming pared 8 bases from V and 0 bases from J, leaving 11 bases between. CDR3 size: 14 residues. Germline V gene sequence: CDR1 MNHEY, CDR2 SVGEGT. CDR3 protein: CASRTTIAKNIQYF. CDR3 bases: TGTGCCAGCCGGACAACAATAGCCAAAAACATTCAGTACTTC.

V and J are TRBV15 and TRBJ1-5; 7 nucleotides align to TRBD1. Germline CDR1 reads LNHNV; CDR2 reads YYDKDF (reference sequence). This CDR3 is 15 amino acids long. V shed 0 bases and J 8 bases; nucleotides not matched to a gene: 7. This chain's CDR3 is CATSRDPDRAEPQHF. The CDR3 DNA is TGTGCCACCAGCAGAGATCCTGACAGGGCGGAGCCCCAGCATTTT.

This clonotype has a count of ten or more. The J gene is TRBJ1-5, the V gene TRBV7-9, with 7 bases identical to TRBD1. Germline V CDR1 and CDR2: SEHNR, FQNEAQ (reference sequence). This CDR3 spans 14 amino acids. V lost 5 bases, J lost 4 bases, and 5 bases stayed unmatched. The CDR3, as DNA: TGTGCCAGCAGCAAAGGACAGGAGAATCAGCCCCAGCATTTT. It translates to CASSKGQENQPQHF.

Ten or more counts support this clonotype. The V gene is TRBV20-1, the J gene TRBJ2-3, with D perhaps given as TRBD1 or TRBD2 (5 bases each). V shed 6 bases and J shed 1 base, with 17 bases lying between them. Germline CDR1 is DFQATT and CDR2 is SNEGSKA (reference sequence). This CDR3 has 15 residues. CDR3 region: CSAPRDRRRTDTQYF. DNA of the CDR3: TGCAGTGCACCCCGGGACCGCCGACGCACAGATACGCAGTATTTT.

This clonotype was counted ten times or more. The chain couples TRBV5-6 to TRBJ2-7; no clear D gene. Trimming shortened V by 0 bases and J by 7 bases, and 14 bases separated the two germline ends. The CDR3 totals 14 residues. Germline assignment: CDR1 SGHDT and CDR2 YYEEEE. CDR3 amino acids: CASSLGIDIEEQYF. CDR3 nucleotides: TGTGCCAGCAGCTTGGGCATTGACATCGAGGAGCAGTACTTC.

This clonotype was recorded at least ten times. The J gene is TRBJ2-2, the V gene TRBV7-2; D is perhaps TRBD2 (6 bases). Trimming took off 5 bases at V and 10 bases at J, with 20 bases between the two ends. The V gene's germline CDR1 is SGHTA and CDR2 FQGNSA. The CDR3 runs to 15 residues. For the CDR3, the DNA is TGTGCCAGCAGCCCGACGACACTTACGGGGGAGGAGCTGTTTTTT. It is translated as CASSPTTLTGEELFF.